These T cell receptor beta chains were read from a single sample in a study of T cells in Graves' hyperthyroidism and ophthalmopathy. TCRdb reprocessed the multiplex PCR reads via MiXCR and lists one record per CDR3 protein. The table records 540,000 or so distinct CDR3 sequences, more than 45% of them present only once. Sequenced: peripheral blood or thyroid tissue (not recorded which). The receptor set was obtained from an adult woman with Graves' disease, either hyperthyroidism or ophthalmopathy (not recorded which). Both conserved end residues are part of each CDR3. Fields, in order: V gene, clone size, J gene, D gene, CDR3 DNA, CDR3 protein. D genes are given only for firm matches. The listing skips clone size in some rows; elsewhere it reads once, few, many or a size class.

TRBV19	.	TRBJ1-5	.	TGTGCCAGTAATTGGGGGGTTCGCCAGCCCCAGCATTTT	CASNWGVRQPQHF
TRBV6-6	.	TRBJ1-2	.	TGTGCCAGCAAAGTAGCGGGGGCCTCCGCGGGCTACACCTTC	CASKVAGASAGYTF
TRBV10-2	once	TRBJ1-1	.	TGCGCCAGGAGTGGGCAAGCTTTCTTT	CARSGQAFF
TRBV10-2	.	TRBJ1-2	TRBD1	TGCGCCAGCAGTGAGTCGATTGAGGGGAACAGGGGATCGGGTGGCTACACCTTC	CASSESIEGNRGSGGYTF
TRBV7-9	.	TRBJ2-3	TRBD2	TGTGCCAGCACCACCCTGACTAGCGGGGCTAGCACAGATACGCAGTATTTT	CASTTLTSGASTDTQYF
TRBV24-1	many	TRBJ2-7	TRBD2	TGTGCCACCAGTGAAGGACTAGCGGGAGATCAGTACTTC	CATSEGLAGDQYF
TRBV15	.	TRBJ2-2	.	TGTGCCGCCAGCAGTGAAGCGCGGTGGGCCGGGGAGCTGTTTTTT	CAASSEARWAGELFF
TRBV9	.	TRBJ1-3	.	TGTGCCAGCAGCTTGAATGGGCTAGCGGGTGGAAACACCATATATTTT	CASSLNGLAGGNTIYF
TRBV6-5	.	TRBJ1-4	TRBD1	TGTGCCAGCAGTCTGACAGGGCAGCGAGTTGAAAAACTGTTTTTT	CASSLTGQRVEKLFF
TRBV20-1	.	TRBJ1-6	.	TGCAGTGCTAGAGAGCCGGGCACTAGGAATTCACCCCTCCACTTT	CSAREPGTRNSPLHF
TRBV20-1	once	TRBJ1-1	TRBD1	TGCAGTGCTAGAGATCTCGGCAGGGGGCCGAACACTGAAGCTTTCTTT	CSARDLGRGPNTEAFF
TRBV20-1	.	TRBJ1-5	.	TGCAGTGCTAGCGAAGATGGCAATCAGCCCCAGCATTTT	CSASEDGNQPQHF
TRBV29-1	.	TRBJ2-7	.	TGCAGCTTGGCCGGTACCGAGCAGTACTTC	CSLAGTEQYF
TRBV5-4	once	TRBJ1-6	.	TGTGCCAGCAGCTTGCCGACCTCGAATTCACCCCTCCACTTT	CASSLPTSNSPLHF
TRBV4-1	.	TRBJ2-5	TRBD2	TGCGCCAGCAGCCAAGGGGGACTAGCACAAGAGACCCAGTACTTC	CASSQGGLAQETQYF
TRBV12-3/TRBV12-4	.	TRBJ1-5	.	TGTGCCAGCAGCCCCGCCAGGCGCAATCAGCCCCAGCATTTT	CASSPARRNQPQHF
TRBV7-9	many	TRBJ2-7	.	TGTGCCAGCAGCCCCCGGGACGCGCTCGAGCAGTACTTC	CASSPRDALEQYF
TRBV7-9	many	TRBJ1-3	.	TGTGCCAGCAGCTTACAGTGGTCGGACACCATATATTTT	CASSLQWSDTIYF
TRBV27	.	TRBJ2-2	.	TGTGCCAGCAGTTTATCCTACACGAACACCGGGGAGCTGTTTTTT	CASSLSYTNTGELFF
TRBV20-1	.	TRBJ1-6	TRBD1	TGCAGTGCTAGACCGGGACAGGGGGATTCACCCCTCCACTTT	CSARPGQGDSPLHF
TRBV20-1	.	TRBJ2-5	.	TGCAGCGCTATACTCGACTCCCCCGTCGAGACCCAGTACTTC	CSAILDSPVETQYF
TRBV11-2	.	TRBJ2-7	.	TGTGCCAGCAGAACCAACAGGGGGAACACCGGGGGGTTCGAGCAGTACTTC	CASRTNRGNTGGFEQYF
TRBV10-3	few	TRBJ2-7	.	TGTGCCTGCACGAGAGACCGGAACGCCGAGCAGTACTTC	CACTRDRNAEQYF
TRBV19	.	TRBJ1-5	.	TGTGCCAGCAGCCCCACCTCAGGGTATAATCAGCCCCAGCATTTT	CASSPTSGYNQPQHF
TRBV28	once	TRBJ1-5	.	TGTGCCAGCAGTTTGGATCGGTCGGGAATGATTCAGCCCCAGCATTTT	CASSLDRSGMIQPQHF
TRBV2	.	TRBJ2-7	TRBD2	TGTGCCAGCCCCCCCGGGACTAGCGGTATCTACGAGCAGTACTTC	CASPPGTSGIYEQYF
TRBV7-2	many	TRBJ1-2	TRBD1	TGTGCCAGCAGCTTCGGACAGGGAGACGGCTACACCTTC	CASSFGQGDGYTF
TRBV20-1	many	TRBJ2-7	TRBD2	TGCAGTGCTCCCGGACTAGCGGGAGTTAGCGAGCAGTACTTC	CSAPGLAGVSEQYF
TRBV7-8	.	TRBJ2-3	.	TGTGCCAGCAGCCTTCGAGCCCTAGCCTATACGCAGTATTTT	CASSLRALAYTQYF
TRBV6-5	.	TRBJ2-7	TRBD1	TGTGCCAGCAGTTTAGTTCCACCCGGACAGGCGGCCTACGAGCAGTACTTC	CASSLVPPGQAAYEQYF
TRBV4-1	.	TRBJ2-2	.	TGCGCCAGCAGCCAAGATAGAGCAGAGACCGGCACGGGGGAGCTGTTTTTT	CASSQDRAETGTGELFF
TRBV7-2	many	TRBJ1-2	.	TGTGCCAGCAGCTTAGACAGGACCCATGGCTACACCTTC	CASSLDRTHGYTF
TRBV29-1	.	TRBJ2-7	TRBD1	TGCAGCGTTGTTGGGACAGCCTACGAGCAGTACTTC	CSVVGTAYEQYF
TRBV5-1	.	TRBJ2-5	.	TGTGCCTGGAGTCGACAAGGGAGGCAAGAGACCCAGTACTTC	CAWSRQGRQETQYF
TRBV20-1	.	TRBJ1-4	.	TGCAGTGCTAGAGATAGAAATGAAAAACTGTTTTTT	CSARDRNEKLFF
TRBV7-9	.	TRBJ1-2	.	TGTGCCAGTACCCCACGTCAGATGTATGGCTACACCTTC	CASTPRQMYGYTF
TRBV20-1	many	TRBJ2-7	.	TGCAGTGCTAGGTCTCAGAGCTACGAGCAGTACTTC	CSARSQSYEQYF
TRBV7-9	.	TRBJ2-7	TRBD2	TGTGCCAGCACCCGCCGGGGGGAATCCTACGAGCAGTACTTC	CASTRRGESYEQYF
TRBV15	.	TRBJ2-2	.	TGTGCCACCAGCAGGGTACCTAGGGAGCTGTTTTTT	CATSRVPRELFF